This TCR beta chain was obtained from a study of T cell repertoires in cytomegalovirus infection. TCRdb recomputed calls from the reads with MiXCR, one row per CDR3 protein. The data show 150,000 to 200,000 distinct CDR3 sequences, 13% to 15% seen once. This clonotype was seen at least ten times. The CDR3 extends over 15 amino acids. The germline gives CDR1 SGHTA, CDR2 FQGNSA. V lost 1 base, J lost 5 bases, and 4 bases stayed unmatched. The origin of this receptor is a human donor in good health (CMV status not recorded). Some clones in this sample may be carry-over from other donors' samples. J is TRBJ1-2 and V is TRBV7-2; 10 positions agree with TRBD1. The sequenced sample consisted of PBMCs. The CDR3 DNA reads as TGTGCCAGCAGCTTAGAAGGGACAGGGGTATATGGCTACACCTTC. Translating it yields CASSLEGTGVYGYTF.